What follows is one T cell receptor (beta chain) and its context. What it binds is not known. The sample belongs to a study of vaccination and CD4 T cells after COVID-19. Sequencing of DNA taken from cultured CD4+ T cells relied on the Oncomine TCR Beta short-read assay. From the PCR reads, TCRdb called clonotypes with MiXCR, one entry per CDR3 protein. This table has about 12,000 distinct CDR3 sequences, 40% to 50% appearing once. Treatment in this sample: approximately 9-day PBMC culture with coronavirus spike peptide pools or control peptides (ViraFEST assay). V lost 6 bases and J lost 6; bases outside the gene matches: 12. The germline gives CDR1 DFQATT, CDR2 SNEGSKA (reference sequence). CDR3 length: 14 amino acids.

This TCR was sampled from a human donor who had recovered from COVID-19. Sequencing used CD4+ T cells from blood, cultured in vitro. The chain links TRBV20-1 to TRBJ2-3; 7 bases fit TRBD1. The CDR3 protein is CSARDSSKRDTQYF. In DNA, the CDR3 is TGCAGTGCCAGGGACAGCTCAAAAAGGGATACGCAGTATTTT.